The source of this T cell receptor (beta chain) is a study of OX40 agonist ivuxolimab in advanced cancers. Method: immunoSEQ multiplex PCR; TCRdb's copy keeps in-frame clones and lacks some. Of some 50,000 clones in the sample, approximately 84% were seen once. Trimming cost V 0 bases and J 4 bases, with 9 bases left between them. The CDR3 is made up of 14 amino acids. Germline-derived CDR1 and CDR2 are LNHNV and YYDKDF (reference sequence). This sequence originates from an adult with an advanced solid tumor such as melanoma, head and neck, liver or kidney cancer. This chain links TRBV15 with TRBJ1-2; D is undetermined. The sequences come from CD4+ or CD8+ T cells sorted from blood, collected in a trial of the OX40 agonist ivuxolimab. The CDR3 sequence is CATSRDTATYGYTF. CDR3 DNA sequence: TGTGCCACCAGCAGAGATACTGCCACCTATGGCTACACCTTC.